This T cell receptor beta chain was obtained from a study of T cell clonotyping in hematopoietic cell transplantation. The data were produced by immunoSEQ multiplex PCR, yet TCRdb's version contains in-frame clones alone and is incomplete. The sample has under 4,000 clones; less than 85% are singletons. On this clone itself: Its target is not known.

Looked up from germline, CDR1 is SGHNT and CDR2 is YENEEA. V lost 2 bases to trimming and J lost 6 bases, with 13 bases between them. The CDR3 length is 14 residues. The study's findings and limits: No sorting was done, leaving CD4 and CD8 contributions mixed. At the given depth, recipient repertoires were over 95% de novo clonotypes.

This material consisted of peripheral blood mononuclear cells, taken 30 days after allogeneic stem cell transplant. The sequence derives from a male patient between 35 and 55 years old who had an allogeneic stem cell transplant from an unrelated donor, so the T cells may come from the graft donor. Some clones in this sample may be carry-over from other donors' samples. This sequence joins TRBV11-3 and TRBJ1-1; D gene unclear. CDR3 region: CASSLTPGAAEAFF. The DNA of the CDR3 is TGTGCCAGCAGCTTAACCCCGGGTGCTGCTGAAGCTTTCTTT. The variable domain in full, with the rest retrieved from reference TRBV11-3 and TRBJ1-1, is EAGVVQSPRYKIIEKKQPVAFWCNPISGHNTLYWYLQNLGQGPELLIRYENEEAVDDSQLPKDRFSAERLKGVDSTLKIQPAELGDSAVYLCASSLTPGAAEAFFGQGTRLTVV.